What follows are 22 T cell receptor beta chains derived from one specimen sequenced in a study of blood T cell repertoires in COVID-19. TCRdb's table, derived via immunoSEQ multiplex PCR, lists solely in-frame clones and lacks some. The data hold around 290,000 clones, with about 90% observed a single time. The sequenced sample was peripheral blood. Source of these receptors: a woman in her forties or fifties who had recovered from COVID-19.

This clone has a single count. V is TRBV6-5 and J is TRBJ2-7; D is unclear. With 7 bases removed from V and 2 bases from J, the gap between germline ends came to 15 bases. The CDR3 is 14 amino acids. The germline V gene has CDR1 MNHEY and CDR2 SVGAGI. CDR3 residues: CASKFQLGTYEQYF. Here the CDR3 DNA reads TGTGCCAGCAAGTTCCAGCTGGGCACCTACGAGCAGTACTTC.

The chain uses TRBV7-2 and TRBJ2-7, with D possibly matching TRBD1 (6 bases). V was trimmed by 5 bases and J by 4 bases, leaving 21 bases between them. Germline loops: CDR1 SGHTA, CDR2 FQGNSA. The length of the CDR3 is 16 residues. The CDR3 spells CASSRAATGLAYEQYF. The CDR3 DNA is TGTGCCAGCAGCAGGGCCGCAACAGGGTTGGCGTACGAGCAGTACTTC.

This clone was seen only once. The rearrangement links TRBV27 to TRBJ2-3, with a weak D call TRBD2 (6 bases). Trimming pared 0 bases from V and 1 base from J, leaving 8 bases between. Germline lookup yields CDR1 MNHEY and CDR2 SMNVEV (reference sequence). This CDR3 is 15 amino acids long. The CDR3 loop reads CASSLSSGGTDTQYF. DNA for the CDR3: TGTGCCAGCAGTTTATCATCGGGGGGCACAGATACGCAGTATTTT.

V and J are TRBV7-9 and TRBJ2-3; 12 nucleotides agree with TRBD2. With 3 bases clipped from V and 3 bases from J, the junction kept 4 bases outside the gene matches. The CDR3 consists of 16 residues. CDR1 and CDR2 (germline): SEHNR, FQNEAQ (reference sequence). The CDR3 nucleotides are TGTGCCAGCAGCTTGATACTAGCGGGAGGTACAGATACGCAGTATTTT. It yields the protein CASSLILAGGTDTQYF.

This clone has a handful of counts. The rearrangement links TRBV5-6 to TRBJ1-1; 7 bases are shared with TRBD1. With V trimmed by 4 bases and J by 2 bases, 5 bases remained unmatched. The CDR3 totals 14 residues. Germline V gene lookup returns CDR1 SGHDT and CDR2 YYEEEE. DNA for the CDR3: TGTGCCAGCAGCAACAACAGGGGCAACACTGAAGCTTTCTTT. Protein product: CASSNNRGNTEAFF.

The CDR3 DNA reads as TGTGCCAGCAGCGTAGAAAGCATGAACACTGAAGCTTTCTTT. The encoded protein is CASSVESMNTEAFF. V gene TRBV9 combines with J gene TRBJ1-1; D gene uncertain. The CDR3 has 14 residues. Trimming took 0 bases from V and 0 from J, leaving 6 bases between them. Germline values: CDR1 SGDLS, CDR2 YYNGEE.

This clone appeared once. The chain recombines TRBV29-1 with TRBJ2-6; D possibly corresponds to TRBD1 (5 bases). There are 17 residues in the CDR3. Germline assignment: CDR1 SQVTM and CDR2 ANQGSEA. The V and J ends lost 6 bases and 0 bases respectively, with 18 bases between them. This chain's CDR3 is CSVHLEGAYSGANVLTF. CDR3 coding DNA: TGCAGCGTACACCTTGAAGGGGCCTACTCTGGGGCCAACGTCCTGACTTTC.

This chain links TRBV9 with TRBJ1-1; no firm D call. V was pared by 1 base and J by 0 bases, with 7 bases between. Germline values: CDR1 SGDLS, CDR2 YYNGEE. The CDR3 runs 14 residues. The CDR3 loop reads CASSVTDMNTEAFF. CDR3 DNA sequence: TGTGCCAGCAGCGTAACAGATATGAACACTGAAGCTTTCTTT.

This CDR3 is CASSTQQSYTF. The CDR3 DNA reads TGTGCCAGTAGTACCCAACAGAGCTACACCTTC. The V gene is TRBV19, the J gene TRBJ1-2; D remains unclear. Trimming left V 4 bases short and J 9 bases short, with 9 bases between. Germline CDR1 LNHDA, CDR2 SQIVND (reference sequence). This CDR3 comprises 11 residues.

The chain links TRBV6-2 or TRBV6-3 to TRBJ1-1, with D possibly matching TRBD1 (6 bases). The germline CDR1 and CDR2 sequences are MNHEY and SVGEGT. Trimming pared 4 bases from V and 0 bases from J, leaving 9 bases between. The CDR3 sequence is 14 residues long. Here the CDR3 DNA reads TGTGCCAGCAGTTTCAGGGGAATGAACACTGAAGCTTTCTTT. Translated: CASSFRGMNTEAFF.

The rearrangement joins TRBV9 to TRBJ1-2; weak D call: TRBD1 (6 bases). V was shortened by 0 bases and J by 4 bases, with 13 bases between the two germline ends. The germline V gene encodes CDR1 SGDLS and CDR2 YYNGEE. This CDR3 comprises 15 residues. The CDR3 nucleotides are TGTGCCAGCAGCGTAGGGGACACCCAAGGCTATGGCTACACCTTC. Encoded protein: CASSVGDTQGYGYTF.

The chain carries TRBV19 and TRBJ2-7, with 8 bases that match TRBD2. With 9 bases clipped from V and 2 bases from J, the junction kept 9 bases outside the gene matches. Germline values: CDR1 LNHDA, CDR2 SQIVND (reference sequence). This CDR3 spans 14 amino acids. The CDR3 region is CASKETSDTYEQYF. The DNA of the CDR3 is TGTGCCAGCAAGGAGACTAGCGACACCTACGAGCAGTACTTC.

This clone was recorded only once. The chain uses TRBV7-2 and TRBJ1-4; D call uncertain. Germline values: CDR1 SGHTA, CDR2 FQGNSA. The CDR3 covers 15 residues. V dropped 5 bases and J dropped 7 bases, with 17 bases sitting between them. The CDR3 reads CASSPRPGLLEKLFF. The CDR3 DNA sequence: TGTGCCAGCAGCCCGCGGCCCGGTTTACTTGAAAAACTGTTTTTT.

The chain is built from TRBV28 and TRBJ2-7; 8 bases fit TRBD1. This CDR3 has 16 residues. Germline CDR1 reads MDHEN; CDR2 reads SYDVKM. V was pared by 5 bases and J by 2 bases, with 11 bases of the junction left unmatched. CDR3 amino acids: CASSPPRTGYAYEQYF. In DNA form, the CDR3 reads TGTGCCAGCAGTCCACCCCGGACAGGGTATGCCTACGAGCAGTACTTC.

J is TRBJ2-3 and V is TRBV29-1; 15 nucleotides line up with TRBD2. This CDR3 contains 16 residues. The ends lost 1 base at V and 5 bases at J; junction bases unmatched: 4. Germline V CDR1 and CDR2: SQVTM, ANQGSEA. CDR3 in amino acids: CSVEGGLAGGVDTQYF. The DNA for the CDR3 is TGCAGCGTTGAAGGCGGACTAGCGGGAGGGGTAGATACGCAGTATTTT.

The CDR3 DNA follows: TGTGCCAGTAGACTAGCGGGAACCTACGAGCAGTACTTC. Its protein is CASRLAGTYEQYF. V gene TRBV19 combines with J gene TRBJ2-7, with 10 bases identical to TRBD2. Germline V gene lookup returns CDR1 LNHDA and CDR2 SQIVND (reference sequence). This CDR3 region has 13 residues. Trimming cost V 6 bases and J 2 bases; bases outside gene matches: 1.

The V and J genes are TRBV9 and TRBJ1-6, with no clear D. CDR3 size: 15 residues. Germline CDR1 is SGDLS and CDR2 is YYNGEE. Trimming shortened V by 3 bases and J by 7 bases, and 14 bases separated the two germline ends. The CDR3 DNA follows: TGTGCCAGCAGCGGAACACATACGGAGAATTCACCCCTCCACTTT. Protein: CASSGTHTENSPLHF. Supplemented by reference TRBV9 and TRBJ1-6, the full variable domain reads DSGVTQTPKHLITATGQRVTLRCSPRSGDLSVYWYQQSLDQGLQFLIQYYNGEERAKGNILERFSAQQFPDLHSELNLSSLELGDSALYFCASSGTHTENSPLHFGNGTRLTVT.

This clone appeared once. The chain joins TRBV19 to TRBJ1-1; possibly TRBD1 for D (5 bases). Trimming pared 7 bases from V and 1 base from J, leaving 13 bases between. The CDR3 extends over 14 amino acids. Per the germline V gene, CDR1 is LNHDA and CDR2 is SQIVND (reference sequence). The CDR3 region is CASMLGQQNTEAFF. As DNA, the CDR3 is TGTGCCAGTATGTTGGGGCAGCAGAACACTGAAGCTTTCTTT.

This clone was counted a single time. The chain joins TRBV28 to TRBJ2-1, with D possibly TRBD2 on 5 matching bases. This CDR3 has 14 residues. V was cut by 6 bases and J by 1 base, with 10 bases left in between. The germline V gene has CDR1 MDHEN and CDR2 SYDVKM. CDR3 region: CASRPSGSYNEQFF. The CDR3 DNA reads TGTGCCAGCAGACCGAGCGGTTCCTACAATGAGCAGTTCTTC. Combining the CDR3 with reference TRBV28 and TRBJ2-1 gives the whole variable domain DVKVTQSSRYLVKRTGEKVFLECVQDMDHENMFWYRQDPGLGLRLIYFSYDVKMKEKGDIPEGYSVSREKKERFSLILESASTNQTSMYLCASRPSGSYNEQFFGPGTRLTVL.

This chain joins TRBV5-1 and TRBJ2-5; 14 bases are shared with TRBD2. CDR3 length: 17 residues. Trimming removed 4 bases from V and 2 bases from J; junction bases left unmatched: 7. Germline loops: CDR1 SGHRS, CDR2 YFSETQ. CDR3 sequence (DNA): TGCGCCAGCAGCGCCGGGACTAGCGGGAGAGGTCAAGAGACCCAGTACTTC. It specifies CASSAGTSGRGQETQYF.

This clone was observed a handful of times. V is TRBV6-6 and J is TRBJ2-1; TRBD2 aligns across 7 bases. V shed 8 bases and J 7 bases; nucleotides not matched to a gene: 8. The CDR3 spans 13 residues. Germline lookup yields CDR1 MNHNY and CDR2 SVGAGI (reference sequence). CDR3 bases: TGTGCCAGCTTGGCGGGGGTTCGGAATGAGCAGTTCTTC. It yields the protein CASLAGVRNEQFF.

This clone was found many times. The chain recombines TRBV6-1 with TRBJ2-7; 10 bases map to TRBD1. Germline V CDR1 and CDR2: MNHNS, SASEGT. V gave up 2 bases and J gave up 1 base; unmatched junction bases: 2. This CDR3 region has 15 residues. CDR3 amino acids: CASSERTGGSYEQYF. As DNA, the CDR3 is TGTGCCAGCAGTGAAAGGACAGGGGGGTCCTACGAGCAGTACTTC.